This entry describes one T cell receptor (beta chain). Antigen: not known. With constant-segment primers, 5'RACE yielded cDNA libraries of TCR alpha and TCR beta that carried sample barcodes and UMIs. TCRdb redid the calling of the 5' RACE reads with MiXCR, one entry per CDR3 protein. The sample holds roughly 410,000 distinct CDR3 sequences; around 24% are singletons and the top ten take around 9.5%. This entry is derived from a study of T-cell memory formation after mild COVID-19. Notes on the study in general: Among contracting clones, CD4+ were mainly CM/EM and CD8+ enriched in EMRA.

The CDR3 is made up of 14 amino acids. V was clipped by 0 bases and J by 7 bases, with 13 bases between them. Germline V gene data show CDR1 as LGHNA and CDR2 as YNFKEQ. This rearrangement joins TRBV4-2 to TRBJ2-7; D may be TRBD1 or TRBD2 (6 bases each). The clonotype comes from an adult woman who had mild COVID-19 (a few samples of this study predate the infection). Cell type and time point are not known. Sequences were obtained from PBMCs or a T cell subset sorted from them (not recorded which). This chain's CDR3 is CASSQERGAGEQYF. Here the CDR3 DNA reads TGTGCCAGCAGCCAAGAAAGGGGGGCCGGGGAGCAGTACTTC.